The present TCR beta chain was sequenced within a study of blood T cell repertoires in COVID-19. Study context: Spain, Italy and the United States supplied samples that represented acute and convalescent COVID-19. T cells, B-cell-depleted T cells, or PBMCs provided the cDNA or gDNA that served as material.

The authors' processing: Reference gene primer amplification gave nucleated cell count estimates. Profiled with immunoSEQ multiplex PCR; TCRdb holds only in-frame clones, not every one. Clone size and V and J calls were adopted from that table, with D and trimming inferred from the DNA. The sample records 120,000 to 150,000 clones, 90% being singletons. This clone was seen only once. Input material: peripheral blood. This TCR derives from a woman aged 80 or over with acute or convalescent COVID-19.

The CDR3 spells CASSSQGQLDNSPLHF. For the CDR3, the DNA is TGTGCCAGCAGCTCTCAGGGACAGCTAGACAATTCACCCCTCCACTTT. This rearrangement joins TRBV7-2 to TRBJ1-6; 7 nucleotides align to TRBD1. Germline lookup yields CDR1 SGHTA and CDR2 FQGNSA. V gave up 4 bases and J gave up 7 bases; unmatched junction bases: 10. The CDR3 length is 16 residues.